What follows are 21 T cell receptor beta chains derived from one specimen sequenced in a study of long-term antiretroviral therapy in people with HIV. Samples were assayed with immunoSEQ v3.0 at survey level. Profiling relied on immunoSEQ multiplex PCR, and the TCRdb table lists in-frame clones only, not all of them. The sample lists about 43,000 clones, more than 75% seen once, with approximately 5% in the top ten. This material consisted of unsorted PBMCs, taken 0.1 years before starting antiretroviral therapy. Receptors were obtained from a woman in her 50s with HIV.

The chain joins TRBV6-1 to TRBJ1-2, with 7 bases that match TRBD1. With 7 bases clipped from V and 0 bases from J, the junction kept 8 bases outside the gene matches. The CDR3 covers 15 residues. Per germline, CDR1 MNHNS and CDR2 SASEGT. The CDR3, as DNA: TGTGCCAGCAAGACAGGGACTGCAGCTAACTATGGCTACACCTTC. Protein product: CASKTGTAANYGYTF.

The chain employs TRBV27 and TRBJ2-5; TRBD2 agrees at 13 bases. With 5 bases clipped from V and 6 bases from J, the junction kept 3 bases outside the gene matches. Germline lookup yields CDR1 MNHEY and CDR2 SMNVEV (reference sequence). The CDR3 has 14 amino acids. This CDR3 is CASSGGLAGQTQYF. Written as DNA, the CDR3 is TGTGCCAGCAGTGGGGGACTAGCGGGACAGACCCAGTACTTC.

The chain couples TRBV7-3 to TRBJ1-2, with 7 bases aligning to TRBD1. CDR3 length: 15 amino acids. V lost 4 bases to trimming and J lost 4 bases; unmatched junction nucleotides: 9. Germline CDR1 and CDR2: SGHTA and FQGTGA. The CDR3 reads CASSSQPGQTYGYTF. CDR3 coding DNA: TGTGCCAGCAGCTCCCAACCGGGACAGACCTATGGCTACACCTTC.

The V call is TRBV7-9, the J call TRBJ2-2, with a possible D match to TRBD2 (5 bases). CDR1 is SEHNR, CDR2 FQNEAQ, per germline (reference sequence). Trimming took off 3 bases at V and 1 base at J, with 6 bases between the two ends. This CDR3 comprises 14 residues. The CDR3 loop reads CASSLGRNTGELFF. CDR3 DNA: TGTGCCAGCAGCTTGGGGAGGAACACCGGGGAGCTGTTTTTT.

The chain employs TRBV2 and TRBJ2-4, with D unresolved. The CDR3 covers 15 residues. The V gene's germline CDR1 is SNHLY and CDR2 FYNNEI. V lost 4 bases to trimming and J lost 0 bases, with 10 bases between them. CDR3 sequence (DNA): TGTGCCAGCAGTGGGCCGGCCATAGCCAAAAACATTCAGTACTTC. It encodes CASSGPAIAKNIQYF. The entire variable domain, with the rest obtained from reference TRBV2 and TRBJ2-4, is as follows: EPEVTQTPSHQVTQMGQEVILRCVPISNHLYFYWYRQILGQKVEFLVSFYNNEISEKSEIFDDQFSVERPDGSNFTLKIRSTKLEDSAMYFCASSGPAIAKNIQYFGAGTRLSVL.

The chain recombines TRBV5-1 with TRBJ2-2; TRBD2 might be the D (5 bases). CDR3 size: 14 residues. Deletions cut 4 bases from V and 6 bases from J, with 13 bases between. CDR1 is SGHRS and CDR2 is YFSETQ in the germline V gene. As DNA, the CDR3 is TGCGCCAGCAGCCGGGAATCAGAGTCCGGGGAGCTGTTTTTT. Translated: CASSRESESGELFF.

This sequence joins TRBV25-1 and TRBJ1-4; possibly TRBD1 for D (5 bases). Germline V gives CDR1 MGHDK, CDR2 SYGVNS. This CDR3 is built from 11 residues. Trimming pared 5 bases from V and 13 bases from J, leaving 11 bases between. This CDR3 reads CASSPGHRLFF. In DNA, the CDR3 is TGTGCCAGCAGTCCTGGACATAGACTGTTTTTT. Full variable domain (missing parts from reference TRBV25-1 and TRBJ1-4): EADIYQTPRYLVIGTGKKITLECSQTMGHDKMYWYQQDPGMELHLIHYSYGVNSTEKGDLSSESTVSRIRTEHFPLTLESARPSHTSQYLCASSPGHRLFFGSGTQLSVL.

The chain recombines TRBV11-2 with TRBJ1-3; maybe TRBD1 (5 bases). The germline V gene encodes CDR1 SGHAT and CDR2 FQNNGV. V was trimmed by 2 bases and J by 0 bases, leaving 8 bases between them. This CDR3 contains 15 residues. This chain's CDR3 is CASSLRDYSGNTIYF. The CDR3 DNA is TGTGCCAGCAGCTTAAGGGACTACTCTGGAAACACCATATATTTT.

In this sample, this clone is medium-sized. The V call is TRBV10-3, the J call TRBJ1-3; tentatively, D is TRBD1 (6 bases). This CDR3 spans 13 amino acids. The germline gives CDR1 ENHRY, CDR2 SYGVKD. V shed 6 bases and J shed 0 bases, with 6 bases lying between them. For the CDR3, the DNA is TGTGCCATCAGGGACAGCTCTGGAAACACCATATATTTT. Protein product: CAIRDSSGNTIYF.

CDR3 nucleotides: TGTGCCACCAGCAGAGACGTCGGGGTAGTGTGGAACAATGAGCAGTTCTTC. Translating gives CATSRDVGVVWNNEQFF. The V gene is TRBV15, the J gene TRBJ2-1, with D tentatively TRBD2 (5 bases). The germline V gene encodes CDR1 LNHNV and CDR2 YYDKDF (reference sequence). The germline V and J ends were trimmed by 0 bases and 5 bases, with 17 bases remaining between them. The CDR3 has 17 residues.

The chain links TRBV28 to TRBJ2-3; TRBD2 agrees at 9 bases. Losses at the gene ends were 6 bases for V and 3 bases for J; bases not matched to a gene: 7. Germline CDR1 MDHEN, CDR2 SYDVKM. The CDR3 loop spans 15 amino acids. The CDR3 spells CASSPWTSETDTQYF. The CDR3 DNA follows: TGTGCCAGCAGCCCTTGGACTAGCGAGACAGATACGCAGTATTTT.

The chain links TRBV2 to TRBJ2-2; possibly TRBD2 for D (5 bases). With 10 bases removed from V and 1 base from J, the gap between germline ends came to 16 bases. CDR3 length equals 15 residues. From germline, CDR1 is SNHLY and CDR2 FYNNEI. Written as DNA, the CDR3 is TGTGCCACCAGGATGGGAGACCTGAACACCGGGGAGCTGTTTTTT. Protein product: CATRMGDLNTGELFF.

The CDR3 loop reads CASSESVNEKLFF. The CDR3 coding sequence is TGCGCCAGCAGTGAGTCGGTAAATGAAAAACTGTTTTTT. The V call is TRBV10-1, the J call TRBJ1-4; D remains ambiguous. Germline V gives CDR1 WNHNN, CDR2 SYGVQD (reference sequence). This CDR3 spans 13 amino acids. V lost 0 bases, J lost 5 bases, and 4 bases lay in between.

This clone was counted once. The chain carries TRBV18 and TRBJ1-2; D remains unclear. With 0 bases removed from V and 6 bases from J, the gap between germline ends came to 8 bases. CDR3 length: 13 amino acids. Germline loops: CDR1 KGHSH, CDR2 LQKENI. CDR3 nucleotides: TGTGCCAGCTCACCACCGAGGGTCGATGGCTACACCTTC. The encoded protein is CASSPPRVDGYTF.

The genes are TRBV2 and TRBJ1-4; D is uncertain. V was clipped by 7 bases and J by 0 bases, with 15 bases between them. This CDR3 contains 16 residues. CDR1 SNHLY and CDR2 FYNNEI come from the germline V gene. CDR3 in amino acids: CASTTSRRSTNEKLFF. The CDR3 coding sequence is TGTGCCAGCACCACGAGCCGCCGGTCAACTAATGAAAAACTGTTTTTT. Full variable domain (rest looked up from reference TRBV2 and TRBJ1-4): EPEVTQTPSHQVTQMGQEVILRCVPISNHLYFYWYRQILGQKVEFLVSFYNNEISEKSEIFDDQFSVERPDGSNFTLKIRSTKLEDSAMYFCASTTSRRSTNEKLFFGSGTQLSVL.

The chain uses TRBV10-3 and TRBJ1-5; 10 positions match TRBD1. V was clipped by 0 bases and J by 1 base; unmatched bases: 3. The CDR3 sequence is 17 residues long. From germline, CDR1 is ENHRY and CDR2 SYGVKD. This CDR3 reads CAISESGDRGSNQPQHF. The CDR3, as DNA: TGTGCCATCAGTGAGTCGGGGGACAGGGGAAGCAATCAGCCCCAGCATTTT.

This clone appeared a single time. The V call is TRBV5-6, the J call TRBJ1-4; no firm D call. Germline CDR1 SGHDT, CDR2 YYEEEE. V lost 0 bases and J lost 4, with 10 bases in between. The CDR3 extends over 15 amino acids. The CDR3 region is CASSLEQSGNEKLFF. The CDR3 region has the DNA TGTGCCAGCAGCTTGGAACAATCGGGTAATGAAAAACTGTTTTTT.

This chain links TRBV10-3 with TRBJ2-3, with 9 bases matching TRBD1. The germline CDR1 and CDR2 sequences are ENHRY and SYGVKD. There are 14 residues in the CDR3. The V segment lost 6 bases and the J segment 3 bases; nucleotides outside the gene matches: 4. CDR3 nucleotide sequence: TGTGCCATCAGCAGGGACAGGGCGACAGATACGCAGTATTTT. Translated: CAISRDRATDTQYF.

V is TRBV5-1 and J is TRBJ2-3; D gene uncertain. The CDR3 runs to 11 residues. The V and J ends lost 2 bases and 6 bases respectively, with 4 bases between them. Germline V gene sequence: CDR1 SGHRS, CDR2 YFSETQ. The CDR3 region has the DNA TGCGCCAGCAGCTTTGGGGATACGCAGTATTTT. This translates into CASSFGDTQYF.

The chain couples TRBV29-1 to TRBJ2-1; TRBD2 is a possible D gene (6 bases). Germline loops: CDR1 SQVTM, CDR2 ANQGSEA. The CDR3 contains 11 residues. Trimming pared 7 bases from V and 7 bases from J, leaving 11 bases between. The CDR3 loop reads CSAGSGNEQFF. The CDR3 nucleotides are TGCAGCGCCGGGAGCGGTAATGAGCAGTTCTTC.

V usage is TRBV5-5 and J usage is TRBJ1-2; D is possibly TRBD1 (5 bases). This CDR3 region has 18 residues. Germline V gives CDR1 SGHKS, CDR2 YYEKEE (reference sequence). V was trimmed by 4 bases and J by 5 bases, leaving 27 bases between them. CDR3 sequence: CASSPRYGGVGDLYGYTF. The CDR3 bases are TGTGCCAGCAGCCCACGATATGGGGGTGTAGGAGATCTTTATGGCTACACCTTC.